The 30 T cell receptor beta chains reported below all come from one sample, sequenced in a study of cytomegalovirus exposure and HLA in healthy donors. The PCR employed 60 Vbeta primers together with 13 Jbeta primers. The table came from immunoSEQ multiplex PCR; TCRdb's copy has only in-frame clones and leaves some out. The profile shows 200,000 or so clones, over 70% of them singletons. Sequencing used PBMCs. The receptors originated from a woman between 18 and 30 years old in good health and CMV-seropositive.

The chain links TRBV2 to TRBJ2-3; TRBD1 is a possible D gene (6 bases). The CDR3 covers 18 residues. Trimming cost V 7 bases and J 0 bases, with 23 bases left between them. Germline CDR1 is SNHLY and CDR2 is FYNNEI. The CDR3 nucleotides are TGTGCCAGCAACCCCCCCACCCCTTGGGGGCATAGCACAGATACGCAGTATTTT. Protein sequence: CASNPPTPWGHSTDTQYF.

The rearrangement links TRBV19 to TRBJ1-6; 7 nucleotides align to TRBD1. After removal of 6 bases from V and 0 bases from J, the junction contained 5 bases not matched to a gene. Germline CDR1 reads LNHDA; CDR2 reads SQIVND (reference sequence). CDR3 length: 16 amino acids. CDR3 sequence: CASRDRSHSYNSPLHF. DNA of the CDR3: TGTGCCAGTAGGGACAGGTCCCACTCCTATAATTCACCCCTCCACTTT. Drawing the rest from reference TRBV19 and TRBJ1-6, the complete variable domain is DGGITQSPKYLFRKEGQNVTLSCEQNLNHDAMYWYRQDPGQGLRLIYYSQIVNDFQKGDIAEGYSVSREKKESFPLTVTSAQKNPTAFYLCASRDRSHSYNSPLHFGNGTRLTVT.

The rearrangement links TRBV2 to TRBJ2-3; D not resolved. Trimming took off 7 bases at V and 2 bases at J, with 10 bases between the two ends. This CDR3 is 13 amino acids long. Germline assignment: CDR1 SNHLY and CDR2 FYNNEI. As DNA, the CDR3 is TGTGCCAGCAACCGGGTCACCACAGATACGCAGTATTTT. Protein: CASNRVTTDTQYF.

This chain connects TRBV2 to TRBJ2-6, with 9 bases that match TRBD1. This CDR3 contains 17 residues. V lost 7 bases to trimming and J lost 2 bases; unmatched junction nucleotides: 9. The V gene's germline CDR1 is SNHLY and CDR2 FYNNEI. The CDR3 protein is CASNRDREVTGANVLTF. The CDR3 coding sequence is TGTGCCAGCAACCGGGACAGGGAGGTAACTGGGGCCAACGTCCTGACTTTC.

The V gene is TRBV7-3, the J gene TRBJ2-1, with 8 bases fitting TRBD1. Per the germline V gene, CDR1 is SGHTA and CDR2 is FQGTGA. V gave up 2 bases and J gave up 7 bases; unmatched junction bases: 4. The CDR3 extends over 14 amino acids. CDR3 coding DNA: TGTGCCAGCAGCTTAGGGACAGGTACTAATGAGCAGTTCTTC. It is translated as CASSLGTGTNEQFF.

This clone was detected a few times. The chain joins TRBV7-9 to TRBJ2-1, with 15 bases aligning to TRBD2. V gave up 1 base and J gave up 9 bases; unmatched junction bases: 10. The germline CDR1 and CDR2 sequences are SEHNR and FQNEAQ (reference sequence). CDR3 length: 18 amino acids. CDR3 protein: CASSLGGGTSGGWGEQFF. The CDR3 DNA sequence: TGTGCCAGCAGCTTAGGTGGAGGGACTAGCGGGGGGTGGGGTGAGCAGTTCTTC.

The gene calls are TRBV12-2 and TRBJ1-1. TRBV12-2 is reported as a pseudogene. The CDR3 is made up of 14 amino acids. The CDR3 here is CASRSRCPNTEAFF. The CDR3 bases are TGTGCAAGTCGTTCACGGTGCCCTAACACTGAAGCTTTCTTT.

The chain combines TRBV7-9 with TRBJ2-7; D gene ambiguous. The germline V gene encodes CDR1 SEHNR and CDR2 FQNEAQ (reference sequence). The V end was cut by 1 base, the J end by 7 bases, with 8 bases between. CDR3 length: 12 residues. CDR3 DNA: TGTGCCAGCAGCTTAGGCGTCGGGGAGCAGTACGTC. This translates into CASSLGVGEQYV.

Only one count was recorded for this clone. The V and J genes are TRBV30 and TRBJ1-2; 10 bases are a match to TRBD1. This CDR3 is 13 amino acids long. Germline V gene data show CDR1 as GTSNPN and CDR2 as SVGIG (reference sequence). Trimming removed 4 bases from V and 7 bases from J; junction bases left unmatched: 6. This CDR3 reads CAWTGTGVGGYTF. The CDR3 bases are TGTGCCTGGACAGGGACAGGGGTTGGTGGCTACACCTTC. Using reference TRBV30 and TRBJ1-2 for the parts outside the CDR3, the full variable domain is SQTIHQWPATLVQPVGSPLSLECTVEGTSNPNLYWYRQAAGRGLQLLFYSVGIGQISSEVPQNLSASRPQDRQFILSSKKLLLSDSGFYLCAWTGTGVGGYTFGSGTRLTVV.

This chain connects TRBV27 to TRBJ1-2; D unclear. Germline CDR1 and CDR2: MNHEY and SMNVEV (reference sequence). This CDR3 is built from 15 residues. The ends were cut back, 2 bases at V and 4 bases at J, with 14 bases in the middle. Written as DNA, the CDR3 is TGTGCCAGCAGTTTAGGAGGCAGCCCCGTCTATGGCTACACCTTC. It specifies CASSLGGSPVYGYTF.

This clone appeared once. The V gene is TRBV6-6, the J gene TRBJ2-7, with a tentative D call TRBD1 (5 bases). V was shortened by 0 bases and J by 5 bases, with 8 bases between the two germline ends. Germline CDR1 reads MNHNY; CDR2 reads SVGAGI (reference sequence). This CDR3 spans 13 amino acids. The CDR3: CASSYSGVDEQYV. The CDR3 bases are TGTGCCAGCAGTTACTCAGGGGTCGACGAGCAGTACGTC.

The rearrangement uses TRBV9 and TRBJ1-2; D gene unclear. The V gene lost 3 bases and the J gene lost 4 bases, with 13 bases spanning the gap. The CDR3 is made up of 14 amino acids. From germline, CDR1 is SGDLS and CDR2 YYNGEE. The DNA for the CDR3 is TGTGCCAGCAGCGGCCTAAGTATGGTCTATGGCTACACCTTC. Its translation: CASSGLSMVYGYTF.

Concerning this clone itself: Mismatch with germline at one junction end may stem from a read error. The chain links TRBV7-7 to TRBJ2-3; 9 positions agree with TRBD1. The CDR3 sequence is 14 residues long. Per the germline V gene, CDR1 is SSHAT and CDR2 is FNYEAQ (reference sequence). The CDR3 DNA follows: TGTGCTAGCAGCCCGGGGACAGGGTCAGATACGCAGTATTTT. Translated, it gives CASSPGTGSDTQYF.

The CDR3 loop is CASSRPRTLPDNQPQHF. CDR3 sequence (DNA): TGTGCCAGCTCCAGACCGAGGACATTGCCGGATAATCAGCCCCAGCATTTT. This rearrangement joins TRBV6-4 to TRBJ1-5; D possibly corresponds to TRBD1 (5 bases). Germline V CDR1 and CDR2: MRHNA, SNTAGT. The CDR3 length is 17 residues. V lost 8 bases and J lost 4, with 24 bases in between.

This chain uses TRBV6-5 with TRBJ2-3; 10 bases align to TRBD1. This CDR3 spans 14 amino acids. J was trimmed by 4 bases and V by 6 bases; bases with no gene match: 4. The germline gives CDR1 MNHEY, CDR2 SVGAGI. CDR3 sequence reads: CASRSGQGADTQYF. The CDR3 DNA is TGTGCCAGCAGATCAGGACAGGGGGCAGATACGCAGTATTTT.

Only one count was recorded for this clone. V is TRBV7-9 and J is TRBJ1-2, with TRBD1 as a possible D gene (5 bases). The CDR3 contains 15 residues. V was cut by 1 base and J by 10 bases, with 19 bases left in between. Per germline, CDR1 SEHNR and CDR2 FQNEAQ (reference sequence). The CDR3 nucleotides are TGTGCCAGCAGCTTAGGGATTGGGAGGGGTTTGGACTACACCTTC. Amino acids: CASSLGIGRGLDYTF.

The rearrangement links TRBV12-5 to TRBJ1-1; 10 nucleotides match TRBD1. V trimming: 6 bases; J trimming: 0 bases; junction bases outside the gene matches: 7. The CDR3 length is 16 residues. The germline V gene encodes CDR1 LGHNT and CDR2 FRNRAP. This CDR3 reads CASGPGQGLLNTEAFF. CDR3 in DNA: TGTGCTAGTGGCCCGGGACAGGGGTTATTGAACACTGAAGCTTTCTTT.

In regard to this clone: The junction and the germline gene differ at one end; a read error may be behind it. V is TRBV7-7 and J is TRBJ1-4, with a possible D match to TRBD1 (5 bases). Looked up from germline, CDR1 is SSHAT and CDR2 is FNYEAQ (reference sequence). This CDR3 region has 18 residues. The CDR3 DNA is TGTGCTAGCAGCCCCAGGGCCCTACCCCCCGCAACTAATGAAAAACTGTTTTTT. Translation: CASSPRALPPATNEKLFF. The complete variable domain, with remaining parts taken from reference TRBV7-7 and TRBJ1-4, reads GAGVSQSPRYKVTKRGQDVTLRCDPISSHATLYWYQQALGQGPEFLTYFNYEAQPDKSGLPSDRFSAERPEGSISTLTIQRTEQRDSAMYRCASSPRALPPATNEKLFFGSGTQLSVL.

This clone was seen just once. The J gene is TRBJ1-3, the V gene TRBV4-1; 7 bases agree with TRBD1. Trimming cost V 1 base and J 4 bases; bases outside gene matches: 4. From germline, CDR1 is MGHRA and CDR2 YSYEKL. The CDR3 extends over 15 amino acids. The CDR3 sequence is CASSQGDRRGNTIYF. CDR3 DNA: TGCGCCAGCAGCCAAGGGGACAGAAGAGGAAACACCATATATTTT.

J is TRBJ1-5 and V is TRBV19, with D perhaps TRBD1 (5 bases). Germline CDR1 reads LNHDA; CDR2 reads SQIVND (reference sequence). This CDR3 is 15 amino acids long. The V gene lost 5 bases and the J gene lost 1 base, with 12 bases spanning the gap. The CDR3, as DNA: TGTGCCAGTAGTCCAATGGGGGGAAGCAATCAGCCCCAGCATTTT. It specifies CASSPMGGSNQPQHF.

This chain connects TRBV6-7 to TRBJ2-2; D remains ambiguous. TRBV6-7 is assigned to the ORF class and has an uncertain function. The CDR3 covers 12 residues. Trimming pared 11 bases from V and 6 bases from J, leaving 13 bases between. The CDR3 spells CAPADYPGELFF. CDR3 bases: TGTGCCCCCGCGGATTACCCCGGGGAGCTGTTTTTT.

The rearrangement uses TRBV4-1 and TRBJ2-7; weak D call: TRBD1 (6 bases). This CDR3 contains 14 residues. Germline CDR1 is MGHRA and CDR2 is YSYEKL. V lost 2 bases and J lost 4, with 12 bases in between. CDR3 sequence: CASSQFLGAYEQYF. CDR3 coding DNA: TGCGCCAGCAGCCAATTTTTGGGGGCTTACGAGCAGTACTTC.

The CDR3 coding sequence is TGTGCCAGCAGTGGACAGGGTAGCGGTGAGACCCAGTACTTC. It codes for CASSGQGSGETQYF. The chain employs TRBV6-5 and TRBJ2-5; 8 bases agree with TRBD1. V shed 5 bases and J 5 bases; nucleotides not matched to a gene: 7. This CDR3 has 14 residues. Germline loops: CDR1 MNHEY, CDR2 SVGAGI.

The chain links TRBV10-2 to TRBJ1-2; D is uncertain. Germline V lookup: CDR1 WSHSY, CDR2 SAAADI. Trimming shortened V by 4 bases and J by 14 bases, and 14 bases separated the two germline ends. CDR3 size: 11 residues. CDR3 coding DNA: TGCGCCAGCAGTGGGAGGGCAGAGACGACCTTC. Translated: CASSGRAETTF.

The chain is built from TRBV4-3 and TRBJ1-2; no reliable D call. The CDR3 extends over 16 amino acids. Trimming pared 4 bases from V and 3 bases from J, leaving 18 bases between. The germline V gene encodes CDR1 LGHNA and CDR2 YSLEER. The CDR3 DNA reads TGCGCCAGCAGCCCCAGGCCCGGCCAGAACTACTATGGCTACACCTTC. Translation: CASSPRPGQNYYGYTF.

This clone was seen only once. The genes are TRBV5-4 and TRBJ1-2; 8 nucleotides match TRBD1. Germline V gene sequence: CDR1 SGHNT, CDR2 YYREEE (reference sequence). Trimming at V came to 4 bases and at J to 4 bases, leaving 9 bases not matched to a gene. The CDR3 consists of 15 residues. As DNA, the CDR3 is TGTGCCAGCAGCACCGCGAGACAGGGGCCCTATGGCTACACCTTC. Protein product: CASSTARQGPYGYTF.

This clone was seen a single time. This chain connects TRBV5-4 to TRBJ1-1; 10 bases map to TRBD1. From germline, CDR1 is SGHNT and CDR2 YYREEE (reference sequence). The CDR3 has 14 residues. The V gene end was trimmed by 7 bases and the J gene end by 5 bases; junction bases not matched to a gene: 8. As DNA, the CDR3 is TGTGCCAGCTGGGGGGACAGGGGATCTACTGAAGCTTTCTTT. As protein: CASWGDRGSTEAFF.

This chain uses TRBV7-2 with TRBJ2-3, with 9 bases aligning to TRBD1. CDR1 SGHTA and CDR2 FQGNSA come from the germline V gene. V was clipped by 6 bases and J by 4 bases; unmatched bases: 11. The CDR3 runs to 16 residues. In DNA form, the CDR3 reads TGTGCCAGCAGTCTTATGGGACAGGGAAGGGCAGATACGCAGTATTTT. As protein: CASSLMGQGRADTQYF. The entire variable domain, with the rest obtained from reference TRBV7-2 and TRBJ2-3, is as follows: GAGVSQSPSNKVTEKGKDVELRCDPISGHTALYWYRQSLGQGLEFLIYFQGNSAPDKSGLPSDRFSAERTGGSVSTLTIQRTQQEDSAVYLCASSLMGQGRADTQYFGPGTRLTVL.

The chain combines TRBV7-6 with TRBJ2-1, with 7 positions matching TRBD2. Germline V gene lookup returns CDR1 SGHVS and CDR2 FNYEAQ. The CDR3 loop spans 11 amino acids. Trimming took 5 bases from V and 8 from J; bases not matched to a gene: 0. The CDR3 sequence: CASSGRDEQFF. DNA of the CDR3: TGTGCCAGCAGCGGGAGGGATGAGCAGTTCTTC.

The chain carries TRBV4-2 and TRBJ1-2; TRBD1 is a possible D gene (5 bases). The germline V gene has CDR1 LGHNA and CDR2 YNFKEQ. The V gene lost 1 base and the J gene lost 4 bases, with 16 bases spanning the gap. The CDR3 runs to 16 residues. The CDR3 sequence is CASSQVDGGDGYGYTF. As DNA, the CDR3 is TGTGCCAGCAGCCAAGTGGATGGAGGGGACGGCTATGGCTACACCTTC.